Shown below are 2 T cell receptor beta chains from a single sample sequenced in a study of OX40 agonist ivuxolimab in advanced cancers. Profiled with immunoSEQ multiplex PCR; TCRdb holds only in-frame clones, not every one. The table has about 41,000 clones, around 84% seen once. This material consisted of CD4+ or CD8+ T cells sorted from blood, taken in a trial of the OX40 agonist ivuxolimab. The receptors originated from an adult with an advanced solid tumor such as melanoma, head and neck, liver or kidney cancer.

The J gene is TRBJ2-5, the V gene TRBV11-2, with 11 bases matching TRBD2. TRBJ2-7 explains the end of the DNA better; the J call may be wrong. Germline assignment: CDR1 SGHAT and CDR2 FQNNGV. The CDR3 has 17 residues. Here the CDR3 DNA reads TGTGCCAGCAGCTCCACCATTACTAGCGGGAGATTCTACGAGCAGTACTTC. It encodes CASSSTITSGRFYEQYF.

CDR3 sequence reads: CASSPSYNEQFF. Here the CDR3 DNA reads TGTGCCAGCAGCCCCTCCTACAATGAGCAGTTCTTC. The chain uses TRBV6-5 and TRBJ2-1; D gene uncertain. This CDR3 is 12 amino acids long. Germline values: CDR1 MNHEY, CDR2 SVGAGI. Trimming shortened V by 6 bases and J by 0 bases, and 3 bases separated the two germline ends.